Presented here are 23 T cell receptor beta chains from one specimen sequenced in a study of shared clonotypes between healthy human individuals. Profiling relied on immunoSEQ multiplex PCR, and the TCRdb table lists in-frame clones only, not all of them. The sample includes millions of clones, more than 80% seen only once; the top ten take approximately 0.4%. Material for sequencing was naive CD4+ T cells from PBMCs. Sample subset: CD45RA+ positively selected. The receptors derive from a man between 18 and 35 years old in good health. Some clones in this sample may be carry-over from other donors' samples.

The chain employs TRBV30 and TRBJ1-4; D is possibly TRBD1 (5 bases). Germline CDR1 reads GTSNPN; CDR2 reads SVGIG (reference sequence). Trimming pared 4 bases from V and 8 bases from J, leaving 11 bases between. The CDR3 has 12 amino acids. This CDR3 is CAWIAGQEKLFF. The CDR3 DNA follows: TGTGCCTGGATCGCAGGGCAAGAAAAACTGTTTTTT.

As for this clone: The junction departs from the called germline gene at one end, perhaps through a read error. The CDR3 nucleotides read TGCAGCGTTGTCAGCGGGAGCATAGATACGCAGTATTTT. Its translation: CSVVSGSIDTQYF. The gene calls are TRBV29-1 and TRBJ2-3; 8 positions match TRBD2. The CDR3 consists of 13 residues. The germline V gene has CDR1 SQVTM and CDR2 ANQGSEA.

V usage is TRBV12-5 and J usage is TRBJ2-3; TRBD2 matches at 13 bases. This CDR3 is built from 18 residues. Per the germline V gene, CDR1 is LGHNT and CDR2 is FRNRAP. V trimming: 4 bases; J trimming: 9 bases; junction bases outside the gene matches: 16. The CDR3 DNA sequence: TGTGCTAGTGGTTCTGGGACGGGAACTAGCGGGAGGGCCGGCACGCAGTATTTT. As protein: CASGSGTGTSGRAGTQYF.

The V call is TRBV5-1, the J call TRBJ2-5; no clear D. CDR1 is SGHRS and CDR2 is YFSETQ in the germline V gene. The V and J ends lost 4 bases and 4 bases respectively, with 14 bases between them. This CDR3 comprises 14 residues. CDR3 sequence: CASSILGSRETQYF. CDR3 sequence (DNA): TGCGCCAGCAGCATTTTGGGGTCGAGAGAGACCCAGTACTTC.

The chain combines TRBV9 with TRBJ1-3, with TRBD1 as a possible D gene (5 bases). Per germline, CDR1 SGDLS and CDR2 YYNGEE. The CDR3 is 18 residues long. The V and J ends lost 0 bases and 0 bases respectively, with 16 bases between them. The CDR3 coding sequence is TGTGCCAGCAGCGTAGGTTGGACACCCTCTCTCTCTGGAAACACCATATATTTT. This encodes CASSVGWTPSLSGNTIYF.

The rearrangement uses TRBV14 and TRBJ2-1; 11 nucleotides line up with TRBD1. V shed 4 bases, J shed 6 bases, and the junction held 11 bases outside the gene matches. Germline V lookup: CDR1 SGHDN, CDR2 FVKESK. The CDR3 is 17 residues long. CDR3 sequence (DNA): TGTGCCAGCAGCCGATCCCTCACCGGGACAGGGGGCAATGAGCAGTTCTTC. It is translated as CASSRSLTGTGGNEQFF.

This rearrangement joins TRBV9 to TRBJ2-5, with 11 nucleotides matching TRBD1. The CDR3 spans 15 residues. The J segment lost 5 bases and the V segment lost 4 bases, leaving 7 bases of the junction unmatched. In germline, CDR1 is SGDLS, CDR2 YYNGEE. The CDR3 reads CASSLRGTGGETQYF. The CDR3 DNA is TGTGCCAGCAGCCTGAGAGGGACAGGGGGTGAGACCCAGTACTTC.

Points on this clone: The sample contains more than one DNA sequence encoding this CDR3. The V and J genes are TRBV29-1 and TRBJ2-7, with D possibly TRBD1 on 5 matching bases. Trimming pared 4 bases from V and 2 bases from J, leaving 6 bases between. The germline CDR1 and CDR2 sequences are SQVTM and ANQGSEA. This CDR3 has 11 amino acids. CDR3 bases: TGCAGCGTTGCAGGGACCTACGAGCAGTACTTC. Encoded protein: CSVAGTYEQYF.

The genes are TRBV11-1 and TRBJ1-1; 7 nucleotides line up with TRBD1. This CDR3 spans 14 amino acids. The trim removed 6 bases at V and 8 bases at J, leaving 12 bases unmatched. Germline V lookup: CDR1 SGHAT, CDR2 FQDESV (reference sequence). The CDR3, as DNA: TGTGCCAGCAGTTCTACAGGGGATGGGTTAGAAGCTTTCTTT. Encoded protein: CASSSTGDGLEAFF.

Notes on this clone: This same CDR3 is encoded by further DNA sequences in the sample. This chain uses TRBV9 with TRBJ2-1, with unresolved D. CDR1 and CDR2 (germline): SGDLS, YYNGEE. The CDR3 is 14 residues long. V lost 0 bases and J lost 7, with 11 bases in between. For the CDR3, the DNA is TGTGCCAGCAGCGTAGCTCCCATAGGTAATGAGCAGTTCTTC. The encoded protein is CASSVAPIGNEQFF.

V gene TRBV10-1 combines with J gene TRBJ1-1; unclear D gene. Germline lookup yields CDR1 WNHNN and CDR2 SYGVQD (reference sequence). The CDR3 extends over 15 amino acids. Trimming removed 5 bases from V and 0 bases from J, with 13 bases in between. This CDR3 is CASSSPRAMNTEAFF. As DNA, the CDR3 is TGCGCCAGCAGTTCTCCCCGTGCCATGAACACTGAAGCTTTCTTT.

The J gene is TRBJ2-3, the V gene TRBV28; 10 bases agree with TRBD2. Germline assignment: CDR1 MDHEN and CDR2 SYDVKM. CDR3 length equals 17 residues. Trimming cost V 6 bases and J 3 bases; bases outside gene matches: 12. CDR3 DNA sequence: TGTGCCAGCAGCCCCCCGGGGCTAGCGGGAGAAACAGATACGCAGTATTTT. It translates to CASSPPGLAGETDTQYF.

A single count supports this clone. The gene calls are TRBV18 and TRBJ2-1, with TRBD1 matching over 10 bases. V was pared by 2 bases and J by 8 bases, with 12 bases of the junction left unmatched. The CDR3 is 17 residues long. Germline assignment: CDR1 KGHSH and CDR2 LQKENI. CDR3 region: CASSPIRTGGMRDEQFF. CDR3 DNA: TGTGCCAGCTCACCAATCCGGACAGGGGGTATGAGGGATGAGCAGTTCTTC.

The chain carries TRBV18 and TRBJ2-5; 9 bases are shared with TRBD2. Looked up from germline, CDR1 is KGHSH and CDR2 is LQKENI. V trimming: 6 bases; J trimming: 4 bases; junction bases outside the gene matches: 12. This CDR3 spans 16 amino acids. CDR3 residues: CASSPSPAGGGETQYF. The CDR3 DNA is TGTGCCAGCTCCCCCTCCCCAGCGGGAGGTGGAGAGACCCAGTACTTC.

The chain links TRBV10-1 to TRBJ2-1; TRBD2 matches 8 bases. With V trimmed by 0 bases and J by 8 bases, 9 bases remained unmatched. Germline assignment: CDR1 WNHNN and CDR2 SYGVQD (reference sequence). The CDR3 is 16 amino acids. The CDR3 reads CASSESRGAGVYEQFF. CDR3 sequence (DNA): TGCGCCAGCAGTGAGTCGCGGGGAGCGGGAGTTTATGAGCAGTTCTTC.

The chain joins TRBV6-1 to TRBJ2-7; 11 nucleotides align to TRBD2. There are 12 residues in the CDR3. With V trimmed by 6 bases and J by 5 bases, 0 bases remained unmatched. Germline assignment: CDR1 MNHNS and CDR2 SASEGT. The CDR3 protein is CASRTSGNEQYF. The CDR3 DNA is TGTGCCAGCAGGACTAGCGGGAACGAGCAGTACTTC.

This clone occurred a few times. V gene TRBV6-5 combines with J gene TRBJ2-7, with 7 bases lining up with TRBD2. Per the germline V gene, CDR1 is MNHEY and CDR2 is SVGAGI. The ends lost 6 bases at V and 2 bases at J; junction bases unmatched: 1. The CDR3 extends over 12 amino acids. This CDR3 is CASRAGAYEQYF. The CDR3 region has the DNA TGTGCCAGCAGGGCGGGGGCCTACGAGCAGTACTTC.

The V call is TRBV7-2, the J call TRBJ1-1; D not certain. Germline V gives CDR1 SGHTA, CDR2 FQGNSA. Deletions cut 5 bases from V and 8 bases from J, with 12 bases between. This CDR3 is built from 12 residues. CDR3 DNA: TGTGCCAGCAGCGACCTCCTCGTGGAAGCTTTCTTT. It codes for CASSDLLVEAFF.

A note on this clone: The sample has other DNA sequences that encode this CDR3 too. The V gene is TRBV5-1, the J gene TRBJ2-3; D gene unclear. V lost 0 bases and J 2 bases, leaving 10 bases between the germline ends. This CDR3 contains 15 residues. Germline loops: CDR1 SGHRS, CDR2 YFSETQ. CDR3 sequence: CASSLEGRVTDTQYF. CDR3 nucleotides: TGCGCCAGCAGCTTGGAGGGTAGAGTCACAGATACGCAGTATTTT.

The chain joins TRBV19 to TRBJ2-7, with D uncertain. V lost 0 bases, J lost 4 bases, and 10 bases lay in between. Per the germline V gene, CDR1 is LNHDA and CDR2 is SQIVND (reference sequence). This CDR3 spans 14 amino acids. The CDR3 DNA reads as TGTGCCAGTAGTATAGATACTAACCGTTACGAGCAGTACTTC. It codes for CASSIDTNRYEQYF. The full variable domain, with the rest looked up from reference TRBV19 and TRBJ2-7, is DGGITQSPKYLFRKEGQNVTLSCEQNLNHDAMYWYRQDPGQGLRLIYYSQIVNDFQKGDIAEGYSVSREKKESFPLTVTSAQKNPTAFYLCASSIDTNRYEQYFGPGTRLTVT.

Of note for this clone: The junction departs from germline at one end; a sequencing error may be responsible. The CDR3 DNA follows: TGTGCCAGCAGTTTAGGGGGTTGGCAGGAGACCCAGTACTTC. Protein: CASSLGGWQETQYF. The genes are TRBV7-2 and TRBJ2-5, with a weak D call TRBD1 (6 bases). The CDR3 extends over 14 amino acids. The germline V gene has CDR1 SGHTA and CDR2 FQGNSA.

CDR3 residues: CASRPTGLYGYTF. In DNA, the CDR3 is TGTGCCAGCAGACCGACAGGGCTCTATGGCTACACCTTC. The chain uses TRBV28 and TRBJ1-2, with 7 positions matching TRBD1. The CDR3 spans 13 residues. The germline V gene encodes CDR1 MDHEN and CDR2 SYDVKM. V lost 6 bases to trimming and J lost 4 bases; unmatched junction nucleotides: 5.

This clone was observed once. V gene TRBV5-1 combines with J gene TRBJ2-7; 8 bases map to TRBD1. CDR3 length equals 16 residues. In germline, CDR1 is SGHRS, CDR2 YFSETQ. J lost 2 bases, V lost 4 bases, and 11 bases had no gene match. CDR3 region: CASSPPLRQGPYEQYF. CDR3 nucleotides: TGCGCCAGCAGCCCCCCCCTCCGACAGGGGCCCTACGAGCAGTACTTC.